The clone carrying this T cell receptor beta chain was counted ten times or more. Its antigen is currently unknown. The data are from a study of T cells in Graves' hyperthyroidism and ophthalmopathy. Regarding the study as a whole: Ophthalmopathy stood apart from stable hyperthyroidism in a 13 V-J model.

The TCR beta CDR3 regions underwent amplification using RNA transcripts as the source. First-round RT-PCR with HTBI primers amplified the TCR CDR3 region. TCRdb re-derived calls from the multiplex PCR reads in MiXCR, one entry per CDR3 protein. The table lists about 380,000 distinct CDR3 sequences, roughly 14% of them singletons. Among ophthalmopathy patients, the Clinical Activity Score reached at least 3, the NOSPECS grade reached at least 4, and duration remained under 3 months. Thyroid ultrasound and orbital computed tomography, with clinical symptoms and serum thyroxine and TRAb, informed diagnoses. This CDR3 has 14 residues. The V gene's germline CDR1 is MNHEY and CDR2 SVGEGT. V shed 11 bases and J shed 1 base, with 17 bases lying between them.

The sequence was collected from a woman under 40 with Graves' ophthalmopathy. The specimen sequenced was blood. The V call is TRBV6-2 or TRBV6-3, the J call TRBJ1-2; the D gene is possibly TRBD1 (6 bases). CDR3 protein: CAAGGQPSNYGYTF. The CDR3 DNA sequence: TGTGCCGCTGGGGGGCAACCCAGTAACTATGGCTACACCTTC.